Reported below is one T cell receptor beta chain. V lost 5 bases and J lost 5; bases outside the gene matches: 5. This CDR3 contains 16 residues. Germline V gene data show CDR1 as LNHDA and CDR2 as SQIVND (reference sequence). The record originates from a study of blood T cell repertoires in COVID-19. Per the study methods: The assay estimated nucleated cells by amplifying reference gene primers. Using immunoSEQ multiplex PCR, the repertoire was profiled, and TCRdb retains in-frame clones only, with some absent. V and J calls and clone size are those listed in that table; D and trimming were worked out from the DNA. The repertoire has about 240,000 clones, about nine tenths of them found once; the top ten carry 7.2%.

This TCR was sampled from a man in his 60s who had recovered from COVID-19. The sample taken for sequencing was peripheral blood. The chain carries TRBV19 and TRBJ2-3; 15 nucleotides agree with TRBD2. The CDR3 nucleotides read TGTGCCAGTAGTCCCGGACTAGCGGGGGGGAGAGATACGCAGTATTTT. It encodes CASSPGLAGGRDTQYF.